Below are 21 T cell receptor beta chains sequenced from a single sample in a study of control samples from healthy donors and cancer patients. The repertoire was sequenced with immunoSEQ multiplex PCR; TCRdb's copy has only in-frame clones and lacks some. The table records 150,000 to 200,000 clones, 91% of them present only once. The source material was blood. The receptors shown here come from a woman between 25 and 40 years old in good health.

V and J are TRBV5-1 and TRBJ2-7, with no clear D. The germline V and J ends were trimmed by 4 bases and 3 bases, with 11 bases remaining between them. CDR1 is SGHRS and CDR2 is YFSETQ in the germline V gene. The CDR3 spans 13 residues. The CDR3 loop reads CASSKDGFYEQYF. As DNA, the CDR3 is TGCGCCAGCAGCAAGGACGGTTTCTACGAGCAGTACTTC.

CDR3 bases: TGTGCCAGTAGGGACACCAATCAGCCCCAGCATTTT. It translates to CASRDTNQPQHF. The chain has TRBV19 and TRBJ1-5, with a weak D call TRBD1 (5 bases). With 6 bases removed from V and 3 bases from J, the gap between germline ends came to 6 bases. Germline CDR1 is LNHDA and CDR2 is SQIVND (reference sequence). There are 12 residues in the CDR3.

The chain joins TRBV6-2 or TRBV6-3 to TRBJ2-2; D gene uncertain. The germline gives CDR1 MNHEY, CDR2 SVGEGT. The V and J ends lost 2 bases and 0 bases respectively, with 7 bases between them. The CDR3 sequence is 15 residues long. The CDR3 nucleotides are TGTGCCAGCAGTTACAGCTACGCGAACACCGGGGAGCTGTTTTTT. It yields the protein CASSYSYANTGELFF.

The chain links TRBV28 to TRBJ2-3, with TRBD2 identical over 9 bases. The V segment lost 1 base and the J segment 4 bases; nucleotides outside the gene matches: 6. Germline V gene data show CDR1 as MDHEN and CDR2 as SYDVKM. This CDR3 spans 16 amino acids. In DNA form, the CDR3 reads TGTGCCAGCAGTTTATCTGGACTAGCGACACCAGATACGCAGTATTTT. Residues: CASSLSGLATPDTQYF.

This rearrangement joins TRBV6-2 or TRBV6-3 to TRBJ2-7; 12 bases are a match to TRBD2. From germline, CDR1 is MNHEY and CDR2 SVGEGT. After removal of 6 bases from V and 9 bases from J, the junction contained 6 bases not matched to a gene. CDR3 length equals 13 residues. The CDR3 region is CASSNLAGGPQYF. The CDR3 DNA follows: TGTGCCAGCAGCAACCTAGCGGGAGGGCCGCAGTACTTC.

The chain combines TRBV7-3 with TRBJ2-3, with 8 bases lining up with TRBD2. CDR1 and CDR2 from the germline V gene are SGHTA and FQGTGA. This CDR3 spans 14 amino acids. V lost 6 bases to trimming and J lost 0 bases; unmatched junction nucleotides: 2. This chain's CDR3 is CASSSSGSTDTQYF. CDR3 DNA: TGTGCCAGCAGTTCTAGCGGGAGCACAGATACGCAGTATTTT.

The V call is TRBV28, the J call TRBJ2-4; possible D gene TRBD1, 5 bases. The CDR3 extends over 15 amino acids. V lost 2 bases and J 4 bases, leaving 12 bases between the germline ends. Germline V CDR1 and CDR2: MDHEN, SYDVKM. The CDR3 DNA follows: TGTGCCAGCAGTTTAAGGGGCACGCCTAAAAACATTCAGTACTTC. Protein product: CASSLRGTPKNIQYF.

This chain uses TRBV5-5 with TRBJ1-1; 9 positions match TRBD1. The V segment lost 4 bases and the J segment 0 bases; nucleotides outside the gene matches: 4. Germline V gives CDR1 SGHKS, CDR2 YYEKEE (reference sequence). The CDR3 is 15 residues long. The CDR3 region is CASSRTGALNTEAFF. The DNA of the CDR3 is TGTGCCAGCAGCAGGACAGGGGCCCTGAACACTGAAGCTTTCTTT. The full variable domain, with the rest looked up from reference TRBV5-5 and TRBJ1-1, is DAGVTQSPTHLIKTRGQQVTLRCSPISGHKSVSWYQQVLGQGPQFIFQYYEKEERGRGNFPDRFSARQFPNYSSELNVNALLLGDSALYLCASSRTGALNTEAFFGQGTRLTVV.

The sample holds one count of this clone. The sample holds other DNA sequences that translate to the same CDR3. The CDR3 coding sequence is TGTGCCAGCAGTTATACAGATAATCAGCCCCAGCATTTT. Its protein is CASSYTDNQPQHF. This chain uses TRBV6-6 with TRBJ1-5; the D is unclear. This CDR3 has 13 amino acids. V lost 3 bases and J 4 bases, leaving 7 bases between the germline ends. CDR1 is MNHNY, CDR2 SVGAGI, per germline (reference sequence).

The chain has TRBV6-5 and TRBJ1-5; 10 nucleotides agree with TRBD1. Losses at the gene ends were 5 bases for V and 2 bases for J; bases not matched to a gene: 3. CDR3 length equals 15 residues. The germline gives CDR1 MNHEY, CDR2 SVGAGI. DNA for the CDR3: TGTGCCAGCAGTAAGGACAGGGGGGGCAATCAGCCCCAGCATTTT. This translates into CASSKDRGGNQPQHF.

The rearrangement links TRBV3-1 (or the pseudogene TRBV3-2) to TRBJ2-7, with TRBD1 matching over 10 bases. Germline lookup yields CDR1 LGHDT and CDR2 YNNKEL (reference sequence). Unmatched junction bases numbered 3, after V lost 2 bases and J lost 5 bases. The CDR3 consists of 14 residues. The CDR3 DNA reads TGTGCCAGCAGCCAAAGGGACAGGGGCAACGAGCAGTACTTC. This sequence encodes CASSQRDRGNEQYF.

Worth noting for this clone: The sample contains more than one DNA sequence encoding this CDR3. This rearrangement joins TRBV2 to TRBJ1-6, with 8 bases identical to TRBD1. CDR3 length equals 13 residues. With V trimmed by 6 bases and J by 7 bases, 2 bases remained unmatched. Germline lookup yields CDR1 SNHLY and CDR2 FYNNEI. The CDR3 coding sequence is TGTGCCAGCAGGAGACAGGGGAATTCACCCCTCCACTTT. Its translation is CASRRQGNSPLHF.

The chain has TRBV29-1 and TRBJ2-2, with a weak D call TRBD2 (6 bases). Trimming pared 4 bases from V and 7 bases from J, leaving 7 bases between. Germline CDR1 SQVTM, CDR2 ANQGSEA. The CDR3 runs to 11 residues. The CDR3 region is CSVGGIGELFF. DNA for the CDR3: TGCAGCGTTGGCGGGATCGGGGAGCTGTTTTTT.

This chain joins TRBV18 and TRBJ2-7; D gene ambiguous. The germline V and J ends were trimmed by 0 bases and 2 bases, with 8 bases remaining between them. The CDR3 totals 14 residues. Germline CDR1 KGHSH, CDR2 LQKENI. The CDR3 sequence: CASSPPLPAYEQYF. The CDR3 DNA is TGTGCCAGCTCACCACCGCTTCCAGCCTACGAGCAGTACTTC.

V is TRBV28 and J is TRBJ2-3; 7 bases fit TRBD1. Germline CDR1 is MDHEN and CDR2 is SYDVKM. There are 15 residues in the CDR3. The trim removed 5 bases at V and 3 bases at J, leaving 8 bases unmatched. The CDR3 region is CASSRQGPRTDTQYF. In DNA form, the CDR3 reads TGTGCCAGCAGTAGACAGGGCCCCCGGACAGATACGCAGTATTTT.

V usage is TRBV19 and J usage is TRBJ1-1, with D maybe TRBD1 (6 bases). Germline V gene data show CDR1 as LNHDA and CDR2 as SQIVND (reference sequence). The CDR3 runs to 14 residues. V was pared by 6 bases and J by 1 base, with 12 bases between. The CDR3 DNA reads as TGTGCCAGTAGGTACGGGGGCGGGAACACTGAAGCTTTCTTT. Its translation: CASRYGGGNTEAFF.

The V and J genes are TRBV4-3 and TRBJ1-1, with D unresolved. Germline V lookup: CDR1 LGHNA, CDR2 YSLEER. V lost 1 base, J lost 1 base, and 4 bases lay in between. The CDR3 covers 13 residues. The CDR3 DNA reads as TGCGCCAGCAGCCAAGGACAGAACACTGAAGCTTTCTTT. Protein sequence: CASSQGQNTEAFF.

The chain recombines TRBV6-6 with TRBJ2-7; TRBD2 matches at 9 bases. The V gene end was trimmed by 5 bases and the J gene end by 0 bases; junction bases not matched to a gene: 11. Per the germline V gene, CDR1 is MNHNY and CDR2 is SVGAGI (reference sequence). This CDR3 has 17 residues. DNA for the CDR3: TGTGCCAGCAGTCCCGGTTTAGCGGGGGCTACCTCCTACGAGCAGTACTTC. Translation: CASSPGLAGATSYEQYF.

CDR3 bases: TGTGCCAGCAGTGGGACTAGCGGGAGGTTTCTGGAGCAGTTCTTC. Translating gives CASSGTSGRFLEQFF. The chain links TRBV28 to TRBJ2-1; TRBD2 agrees at 15 bases. With 5 bases clipped from V and 10 bases from J, the junction kept 6 bases outside the gene matches. CDR3 length equals 15 residues. Looked up from germline, CDR1 is MDHEN and CDR2 is SYDVKM.

The chain is built from TRBV3-1 (or the pseudogene TRBV3-2) and TRBJ1-3; 9 positions match TRBD1. Germline CDR1 reads LGHDT; CDR2 reads YNNKEL (reference sequence). Unmatched junction bases numbered 4, after V lost 3 bases and J lost 4 bases. CDR3 length equals 15 residues. As DNA, the CDR3 is TGTGCCAGCAGCCACAGACAGGGGGAAGGAAACACCATATATTTT. This sequence encodes CASSHRQGEGNTIYF.

This chain connects TRBV28 to TRBJ2-1; 8 positions agree with TRBD1. The V gene end was trimmed by 1 base and the J gene end by 2 bases; junction bases not matched to a gene: 1. Looked up from germline, CDR1 is MDHEN and CDR2 is SYDVKM. The length of the CDR3 is 15 residues. Here the CDR3 DNA reads TGTGCCAGCAGTTTATCAGGGGGCACCTACAATGAGCAGTTCTTC. Translation: CASSLSGGTYNEQFF. Variable domain in full (rest from reference TRBV28 and TRBJ2-1): DVKVTQSSRYLVKRTGEKVFLECVQDMDHENMFWYRQDPGLGLRLIYFSYDVKMKEKGDIPEGYSVSREKKERFSLILESASTNQTSMYLCASSLSGGTYNEQFFGPGTRLTVL.